This T cell receptor beta chain was captured by sequencing in a study of vaccination and CD4 T cells after COVID-19. General study points: Convalescent patients had a median about 90% of reactive clones appearing only post-vaccination.

Treatment indicated: roughly nine-day PBMC culture with coronavirus spike peptide pools or control peptides (ViraFEST assay). ViraFEST relied on peptide pools to expand antigen-specific T cells; the TCRs were sequenced afterward. Researchers reported culturing 2 million or so PBMCs per well with around 10 IU/ml IL-2 and 8 to 10 ug/ml peptide pools. The Oncomine TCR Beta short-read assay sequenced DNA from cultured CD4+ T cells. Using the QIAamp micro DNA kit, genomic DNA was extracted from the CD4+ T cells that had been cultured. One entry per CDR3 protein, called by TCRdb with MiXCR from the PCR reads. The sample yields approximately 15,000 distinct CDR3 sequences, around 45% seen once. The CDR3 consists of 16 residues. Trimming cost V 5 bases and J 4 bases, with 18 bases left between them. The germline V gene encodes CDR1 SGHTA and CDR2 FQGTGA. Comments on this clonotype: Its antigen is not identified.

This sequence joins TRBV7-3 and TRBJ2-1; D not resolved. The origin of this receptor is a human donor who had recovered from COVID-19. Material: CD4+ T cells from blood, cultured in vitro, obtained after SARS-CoV-2 vaccination. CDR3 DNA sequence: TGTGCCAGCAGCAGGGTTTCAGGCGAGAGTTACAATGAGCAGTTCTTC. Protein sequence: CASSRVSGESYNEQFF. Variable domain in full (rest from reference TRBV7-3 and TRBJ2-1): GAGVSQTPSNKVTEKGKYVELRCDPISGHTALYWYRQSLGQGPEFLIYFQGTGAADDSGLPNDRFFAVRPEGSVSTLKIQRTERGDSAVYLCASSRVSGESYNEQFFGPGTRLTVL.